The 20 T cell receptor beta chains reported below all come from one sample, sequenced in a study of cytomegalovirus exposure and HLA in healthy donors. The PCR used 60 Vbeta and 13 Jbeta primers. This table comes from immunoSEQ multiplex PCR, and its TCRdb copy is limited to in-frame clones, with some not included. This sample has 180,000 or so clones, with around 88% found just once. The sample taken for sequencing was PBMCs. The receptor set was obtained from a woman aged 25-40 years in good health and CMV-seronegative.

The CDR3 sequence is CASRGGRPYNEQFF. CDR3 sequence (DNA): TGTGCCAGCCGGGGGGGCCGACCCTACAATGAGCAGTTCTTC. V usage is TRBV7-9 and J usage is TRBJ2-1; TRBD2 matches at 8 bases. The germline CDR1 and CDR2 sequences are SEHNR and FQNEAQ (reference sequence). The CDR3 totals 14 residues. V lost 8 bases, J lost 2 bases, and 5 bases stayed unmatched.

On this clone: This sample also contains other DNA sequences that code for the same CDR3. The V call is TRBV29-1, the J call TRBJ1-2; D is possibly TRBD1 (5 bases). In germline, CDR1 is SQVTM, CDR2 ANQGSEA. The V gene lost 6 bases and the J gene lost 5 bases, with 10 bases spanning the gap. This CDR3 has 11 amino acids. As DNA, the CDR3 is TGCAGCGTGGGGGGAATATATGGCTACACCTTC. Protein product: CSVGGIYGYTF.

The chain links TRBV5-6 to TRBJ2-7; D possibly corresponds to TRBD2 (5 bases). CDR1 and CDR2 (germline): SGHDT, YYEEEE. Trimming took 3 bases from V and 2 from J, leaving 9 bases between them. This CDR3 region has 13 residues. This CDR3 is CASSYGNPYEQYF. The CDR3 bases are TGTGCCAGCAGCTACGGGAACCCCTACGAGCAGTACTTC.

The V gene is TRBV4-1, the J gene TRBJ1-5, with D tentatively TRBD1 (5 bases). This CDR3 region has 14 residues. Trimming removed 0 bases from V and 7 bases from J, with 10 bases in between. From germline, CDR1 is MGHRA and CDR2 YSYEKL. This chain's CDR3 is CASSQDRAVQPQHF. CDR3 sequence (DNA): TGCGCCAGCAGCCAAGACAGGGCCGTCCAGCCCCAGCATTTT.

CDR3 bases: TGTGCCAGCAGCAGGGACAGGGTGACCGGGGAGCTGTTTTTT. Its protein product is CASSRDRVTGELFF. The V gene is TRBV9, the J gene TRBJ2-2, with 9 bases matching TRBD1. CDR3 size: 14 residues. The V segment lost 4 bases and the J segment 5 bases; nucleotides outside the gene matches: 3. Germline lookup yields CDR1 SGDLS and CDR2 YYNGEE.

The chain combines TRBV18 with TRBJ2-7, with TRBD1 matching over 7 bases. Germline V gene sequence: CDR1 KGHSH, CDR2 LQKENI. The CDR3 has 13 residues. V lost 5 bases and J lost 6; bases outside the gene matches: 7. CDR3 sequence (DNA): TGTGCCAGCTCATACCGACAGGGTGGCGAGCAGTACTTC. Translating gives CASSYRQGGEQYF.

V is TRBV15 and J is TRBJ2-3; 12 nucleotides agree with TRBD2. Germline V CDR1 and CDR2: LNHNV, YYDKDF (reference sequence). The V segment lost 0 bases and the J segment 5 bases; nucleotides outside the gene matches: 3. CDR3 length equals 16 residues. DNA of the CDR3: TGTGCCACCAGCAGAGATCTAGCGGGAGGGCTAGATACGCAGTATTTT. It encodes CATSRDLAGGLDTQYF.

This clone was picked up a small number of times. The CDR3 DNA is TGTGCCAGCAGCCCCCGGGAGGCGGATGAAAAACTGTTTTTT. Amino acids: CASSPREADEKLFF. The chain has TRBV11-2 and TRBJ1-4; D call uncertain. The CDR3 runs 14 residues. Per the germline V gene, CDR1 is SGHAT and CDR2 is FQNNGV. Trimming cost V 5 bases and J 6 bases, with 13 bases left between them.

The chain links TRBV6-4 to TRBJ2-1, with TRBD2 identical over 10 bases. Germline V lookup: CDR1 MRHNA, CDR2 SNTAGT. The CDR3 is 16 amino acids. J lost 6 bases, V lost 0 bases, and 5 bases had no gene match. CDR3 in amino acids: CASSDSASGGGNEQFF. DNA of the CDR3: TGTGCCAGCAGTGACTCGGCTAGCGGGGGTGGCAATGAGCAGTTCTTC.

The CDR3 region is CASSREGIHYEQYF. Written as DNA, the CDR3 is TGCGCCAGCAGCCGGGAGGGGATTCACTACGAGCAGTACTTC. The chain combines TRBV5-1 with TRBJ2-7, with 8 bases aligning to TRBD2. The J segment lost 3 bases and the V segment lost 4 bases, leaving 6 bases of the junction unmatched. This CDR3 region has 14 residues. Per the germline V gene, CDR1 is SGHRS and CDR2 is YFSETQ. The full variable domain, with the rest looked up from reference TRBV5-1 and TRBJ2-7, is KAGVTQTPRYLIKTRGQQVTLSCSPISGHRSVSWYQQTPGQGLQFLFEYFSETQRNKGNFPGRFSGRQFSNSRSEMNVSTLELGDSALYLCASSREGIHYEQYFGPGTRLTVT.

CDR3 nucleotide sequence: TGTGCCAGCAGCCTAGCCGGGGGGCGAATAGATACGCAGTATTTT. Protein product: CASSLAGGRIDTQYF. The chain employs TRBV11-2 and TRBJ2-3; possibly TRBD2 for D (7 bases). Germline V lookup: CDR1 SGHAT, CDR2 FQNNGV. This CDR3 spans 15 amino acids. Trimming pared 5 bases from V and 5 bases from J, leaving 17 bases between.

The V gene is TRBV28, the J gene TRBJ2-2, with D uncertain. Per germline, CDR1 MDHEN and CDR2 SYDVKM. The V gene lost 8 bases and the J gene lost 7 bases, with 17 bases spanning the gap. CDR3 length: 14 amino acids. The CDR3 sequence is CASRLIHDGGELFF. As DNA, the CDR3 is TGTGCCAGCCGACTCATACACGACGGCGGGGAGCTGTTTTTT.

The J gene is TRBJ2-7, the V gene TRBV7-9; 8 nucleotides line up with TRBD1. Looked up from germline, CDR1 is SEHNR and CDR2 is FQNEAQ (reference sequence). The V and J ends lost 2 bases and 12 bases, in that order; junction bases with no gene match: 12. The CDR3 extends over 14 amino acids. The CDR3, as DNA: TGTGCCAGCAGCTTATCCGGGACAGGTATCGTTATGTACTTC. It codes for CASSLSGTGIVMYF.

This chain uses TRBV19 with TRBJ2-5, with D unclear. The V end lost 4 bases, the J end lost 2 bases, and 8 bases lay between the germline ends. The CDR3 is made up of 13 amino acids. The V gene's germline CDR1 is LNHDA and CDR2 SQIVND (reference sequence). The CDR3 here is CASSTYLQETQYF. The DNA of the CDR3 is TGTGCCAGTAGTACTTACTTGCAAGAGACCCAGTACTTC.

This clone was detected once. V usage is TRBV14 and J usage is TRBJ2-5; D call uncertain. The CDR3 contains 12 residues. With 4 bases removed from V and 5 bases from J, the gap between germline ends came to 8 bases. The germline V gene has CDR1 SGHDN and CDR2 FVKESK. The CDR3 coding sequence is TGTGCCAGCAGCCTAGCCCGGGAGACCCAGTACTTC. Translated, it gives CASSLARETQYF.

The chain carries TRBV5-1 and TRBJ2-7; 11 bases line up with TRBD2. V gave up 0 bases and J gave up 4 bases; unmatched junction bases: 0. The CDR3 has 14 amino acids. Germline-derived CDR1 and CDR2 are SGHRS and YFSETQ. Here the CDR3 reads CASSLASGGYEQYF. In DNA, the CDR3 is TGCGCCAGCAGCTTGGCTAGCGGGGGGTACGAGCAGTACTTC.

This chain joins TRBV11-2 and TRBJ1-2; 9 bases are shared with TRBD1. The J segment lost 7 bases and the V segment lost 4 bases, leaving 4 bases of the junction unmatched. CDR3 length equals 13 residues. Germline V gene data show CDR1 as SGHAT and CDR2 as FQNNGV. The CDR3 region is CASSSDRGGGYTF. The CDR3 bases are TGTGCCAGCAGCTCGGACAGGGGAGGTGGCTACACCTTC.

In its sample, this clone was seen once. The V gene is TRBV5-8, the J gene TRBJ2-1; TRBD1 might be the D (6 bases). CDR1 and CDR2 from the germline V gene are SGHTS and YDEGEE. V gave up 7 bases and J gave up 5 bases, with 19 bases separating them. There are 15 residues in the CDR3. CDR3 in amino acids: CASQLRGFPDNEQFF. As DNA, the CDR3 is TGTGCCAGCCAATTAAGGGGGTTCCCTGACAATGAGCAGTTCTTC. Supplemented by reference TRBV5-8 and TRBJ2-1, the full variable domain reads EAGVTQSPTHLIKTRGQQATLRCSPISGHTSVYWYQQALGLGLQFLLWYDEGEERNRGNFPPRFSGRQFPNYSSELNVNALELEDSALYLCASQLRGFPDNEQFFGPGTRLTVL.

The chain links TRBV6-6 to TRBJ1-2; D gene ambiguous. The CDR3 extends over 14 amino acids. V was pared by 2 bases and J by 1 base, with 8 bases between. Germline CDR1 reads MNHNY; CDR2 reads SVGAGI (reference sequence). The CDR3 sequence: CASSYLAVNYGYTF. CDR3 bases: TGTGCCAGCAGTTACCTGGCGGTTAACTATGGCTACACCTTC.

The chain links TRBV2 to TRBJ2-7; perhaps TRBD2 as D (6 bases). CDR3 length: 14 residues. The germline V and J ends were trimmed by 6 bases and 0 bases, with 12 bases remaining between them. The germline gives CDR1 SNHLY, CDR2 FYNNEI. DNA of the CDR3: TGTGCCAGCAGCGTAGCGGTCACCTCCTACGAGCAGTACTTC. Residues: CASSVAVTSYEQYF.